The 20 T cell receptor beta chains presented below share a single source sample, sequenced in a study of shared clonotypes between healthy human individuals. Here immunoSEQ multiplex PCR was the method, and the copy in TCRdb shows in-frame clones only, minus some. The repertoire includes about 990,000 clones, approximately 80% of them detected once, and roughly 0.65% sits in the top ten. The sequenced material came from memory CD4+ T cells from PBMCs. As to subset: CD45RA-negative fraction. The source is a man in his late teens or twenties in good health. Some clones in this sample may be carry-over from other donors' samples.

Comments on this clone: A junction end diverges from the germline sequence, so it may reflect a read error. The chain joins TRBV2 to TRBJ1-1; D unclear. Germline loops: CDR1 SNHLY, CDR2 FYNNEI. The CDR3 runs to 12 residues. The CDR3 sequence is CASREEGVGAFF. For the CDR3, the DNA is TGTGCCAGCAGAGAAGAGGGAGTAGGAGCTTTCTTT.

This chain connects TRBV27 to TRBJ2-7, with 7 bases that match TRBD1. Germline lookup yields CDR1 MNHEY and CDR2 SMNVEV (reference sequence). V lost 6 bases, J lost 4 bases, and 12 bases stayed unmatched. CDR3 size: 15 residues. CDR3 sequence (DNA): TGTGCCAGCAGCCAGACCGGGACAGCGCCATACGAGCAGTACTTC. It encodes CASSQTGTAPYEQYF.

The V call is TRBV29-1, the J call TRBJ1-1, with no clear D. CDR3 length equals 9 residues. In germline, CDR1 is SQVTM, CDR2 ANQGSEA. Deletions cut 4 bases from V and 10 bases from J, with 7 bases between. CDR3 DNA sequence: TGCAGCGTTGGAGGTGGAGCTTTCTTT. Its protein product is CSVGGGAFF.

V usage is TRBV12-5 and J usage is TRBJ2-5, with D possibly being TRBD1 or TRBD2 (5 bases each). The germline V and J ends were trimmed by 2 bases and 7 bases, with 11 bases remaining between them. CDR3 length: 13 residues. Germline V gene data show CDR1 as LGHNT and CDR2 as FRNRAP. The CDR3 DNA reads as TGTGCTAGTGGTTTGAGAGGGGAGAGGACCCAGTACTTC. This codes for CASGLRGERTQYF.

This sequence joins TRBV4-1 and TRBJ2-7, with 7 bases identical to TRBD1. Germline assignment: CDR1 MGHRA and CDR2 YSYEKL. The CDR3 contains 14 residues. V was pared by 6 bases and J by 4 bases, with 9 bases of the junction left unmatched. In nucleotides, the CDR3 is TGCGCCAGCAGGCCCGGGACAGATCTTTACGAGCAGTACTTC. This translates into CASRPGTDLYEQYF.

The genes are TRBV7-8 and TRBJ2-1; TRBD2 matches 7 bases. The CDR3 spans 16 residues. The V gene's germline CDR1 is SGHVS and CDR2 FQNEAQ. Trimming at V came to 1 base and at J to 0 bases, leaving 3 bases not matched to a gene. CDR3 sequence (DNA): TGTGCCAGCAGCTTAGTTGGCGGGAGCTCCTACAATGAGCAGTTCTTC. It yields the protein CASSLVGGSSYNEQFF.

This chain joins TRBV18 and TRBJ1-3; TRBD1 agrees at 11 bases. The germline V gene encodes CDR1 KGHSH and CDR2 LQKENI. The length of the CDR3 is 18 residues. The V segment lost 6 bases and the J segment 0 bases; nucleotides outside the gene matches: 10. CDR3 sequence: CASSPISGTGGSGNTIYF. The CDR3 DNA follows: TGTGCCAGCTCCCCAATATCCGGGACAGGGGGCTCTGGAAACACCATATATTTT.

The CDR3 DNA follows: TGTGCCAGCAGCCCCCAGGGGGGGGGCCAAGAGACCCAGTACTTC. Its protein is CASSPQGGGQETQYF. The chain has TRBV11-1 and TRBJ2-5; D possibly matches TRBD1 or TRBD2 (7 bases each). The CDR3 totals 15 residues. V shed 5 bases and J shed 1 base, with 14 bases lying between them. Germline values: CDR1 SGHAT, CDR2 FQDESV (reference sequence).

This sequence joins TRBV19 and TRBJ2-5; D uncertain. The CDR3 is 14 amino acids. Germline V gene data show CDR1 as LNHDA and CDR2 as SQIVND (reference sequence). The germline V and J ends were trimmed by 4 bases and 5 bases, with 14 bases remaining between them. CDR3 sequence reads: CASSKRATHETQYF. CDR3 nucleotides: TGTGCCAGTAGTAAAAGGGCCACTCACGAGACCCAGTACTTC.

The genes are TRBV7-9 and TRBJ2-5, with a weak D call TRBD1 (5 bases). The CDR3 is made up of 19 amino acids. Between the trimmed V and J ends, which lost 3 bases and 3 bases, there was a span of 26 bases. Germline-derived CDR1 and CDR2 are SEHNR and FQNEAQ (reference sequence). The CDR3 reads CASSLSRQTLTPSKETQYF. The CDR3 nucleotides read TGTGCCAGCAGCTTGTCACGACAGACCTTAACCCCATCCAAAGAGACCCAGTACTTC.

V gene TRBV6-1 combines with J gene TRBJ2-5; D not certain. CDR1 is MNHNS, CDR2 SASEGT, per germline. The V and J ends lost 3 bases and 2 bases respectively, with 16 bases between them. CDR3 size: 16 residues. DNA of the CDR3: TGTGCCAGCAGTGAGAGTGGGTGGGGTGGGCAAGAGACCCAGTACTTC. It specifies CASSESGWGGQETQYF.

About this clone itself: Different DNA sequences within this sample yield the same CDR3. CDR3 DNA sequence: TGCGCCAGCACGACAGGGAGCTCCTACGAGCAGTACTTC. It encodes CASTTGSSYEQYF. The chain employs TRBV5-1 and TRBJ2-7, with 7 nucleotides matching TRBD1. Germline values: CDR1 SGHRS, CDR2 YFSETQ. The V gene end was trimmed by 6 bases and the J gene end by 0 bases; junction bases not matched to a gene: 3. The CDR3 is 13 amino acids.

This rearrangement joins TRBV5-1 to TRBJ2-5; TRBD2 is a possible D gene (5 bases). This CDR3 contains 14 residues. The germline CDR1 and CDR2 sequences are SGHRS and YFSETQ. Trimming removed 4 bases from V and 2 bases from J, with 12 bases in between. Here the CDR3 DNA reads TGCGCCAGCAGCCCAATGAGCGGACAAGAGACCCAGTACTTC. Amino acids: CASSPMSGQETQYF.

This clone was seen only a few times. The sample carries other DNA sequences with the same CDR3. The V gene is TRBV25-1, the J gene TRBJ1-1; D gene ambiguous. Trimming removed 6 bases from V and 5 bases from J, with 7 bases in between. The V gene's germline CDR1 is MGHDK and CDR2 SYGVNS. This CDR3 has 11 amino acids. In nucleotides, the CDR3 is TGTGCCAGCAGCCGAGGAACTGAAGCTTTCTTT. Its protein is CASSRGTEAFF.

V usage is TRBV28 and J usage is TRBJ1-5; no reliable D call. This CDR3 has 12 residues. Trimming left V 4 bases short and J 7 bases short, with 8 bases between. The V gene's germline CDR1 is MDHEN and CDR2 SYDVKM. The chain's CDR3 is CASSSVRQPQHF. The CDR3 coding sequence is TGTGCCAGCAGTTCAGTACGACAGCCCCAGCATTTT.

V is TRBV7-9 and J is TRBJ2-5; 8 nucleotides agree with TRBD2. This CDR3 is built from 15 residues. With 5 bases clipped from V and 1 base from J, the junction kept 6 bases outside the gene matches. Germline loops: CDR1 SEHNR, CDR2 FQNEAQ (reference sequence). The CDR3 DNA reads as TGTGCCAGCAGCCTCCGGACTAGCACCCAAGAGACCCAGTACTTC. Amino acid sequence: CASSLRTSTQETQYF.

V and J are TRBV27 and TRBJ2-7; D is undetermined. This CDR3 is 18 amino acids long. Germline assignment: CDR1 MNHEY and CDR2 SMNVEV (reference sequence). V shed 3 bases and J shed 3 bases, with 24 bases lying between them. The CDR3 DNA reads TGTGCCAGCAGTTTGCGTATCCGTCCGTCAACGAACAACTACGAGCAGTACTTC. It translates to CASSLRIRPSTNNYEQYF.

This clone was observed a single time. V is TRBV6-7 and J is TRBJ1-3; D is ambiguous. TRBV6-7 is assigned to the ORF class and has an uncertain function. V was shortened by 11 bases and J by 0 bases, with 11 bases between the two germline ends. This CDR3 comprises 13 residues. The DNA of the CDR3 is TGTGCCGACCCGCTAGACTCTGGAAACACCATATATTTT. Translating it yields CADPLDSGNTIYF.

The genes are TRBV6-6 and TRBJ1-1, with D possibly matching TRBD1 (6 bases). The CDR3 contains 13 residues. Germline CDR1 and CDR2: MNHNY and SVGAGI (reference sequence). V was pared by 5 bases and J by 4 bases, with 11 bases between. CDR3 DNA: TGTGCCAGCAGTAGGCAGGGGCTCACTGAAGCTTTCTTT. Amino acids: CASSRQGLTEAFF.

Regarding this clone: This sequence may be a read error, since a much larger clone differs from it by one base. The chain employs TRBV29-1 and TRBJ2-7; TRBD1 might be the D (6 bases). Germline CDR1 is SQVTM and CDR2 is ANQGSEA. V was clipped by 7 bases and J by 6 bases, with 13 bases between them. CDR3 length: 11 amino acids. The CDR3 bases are TGCAGCGCCGGGCAGGGGACCGAGCAGTACTTC. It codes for CSAGQGTEQYF.